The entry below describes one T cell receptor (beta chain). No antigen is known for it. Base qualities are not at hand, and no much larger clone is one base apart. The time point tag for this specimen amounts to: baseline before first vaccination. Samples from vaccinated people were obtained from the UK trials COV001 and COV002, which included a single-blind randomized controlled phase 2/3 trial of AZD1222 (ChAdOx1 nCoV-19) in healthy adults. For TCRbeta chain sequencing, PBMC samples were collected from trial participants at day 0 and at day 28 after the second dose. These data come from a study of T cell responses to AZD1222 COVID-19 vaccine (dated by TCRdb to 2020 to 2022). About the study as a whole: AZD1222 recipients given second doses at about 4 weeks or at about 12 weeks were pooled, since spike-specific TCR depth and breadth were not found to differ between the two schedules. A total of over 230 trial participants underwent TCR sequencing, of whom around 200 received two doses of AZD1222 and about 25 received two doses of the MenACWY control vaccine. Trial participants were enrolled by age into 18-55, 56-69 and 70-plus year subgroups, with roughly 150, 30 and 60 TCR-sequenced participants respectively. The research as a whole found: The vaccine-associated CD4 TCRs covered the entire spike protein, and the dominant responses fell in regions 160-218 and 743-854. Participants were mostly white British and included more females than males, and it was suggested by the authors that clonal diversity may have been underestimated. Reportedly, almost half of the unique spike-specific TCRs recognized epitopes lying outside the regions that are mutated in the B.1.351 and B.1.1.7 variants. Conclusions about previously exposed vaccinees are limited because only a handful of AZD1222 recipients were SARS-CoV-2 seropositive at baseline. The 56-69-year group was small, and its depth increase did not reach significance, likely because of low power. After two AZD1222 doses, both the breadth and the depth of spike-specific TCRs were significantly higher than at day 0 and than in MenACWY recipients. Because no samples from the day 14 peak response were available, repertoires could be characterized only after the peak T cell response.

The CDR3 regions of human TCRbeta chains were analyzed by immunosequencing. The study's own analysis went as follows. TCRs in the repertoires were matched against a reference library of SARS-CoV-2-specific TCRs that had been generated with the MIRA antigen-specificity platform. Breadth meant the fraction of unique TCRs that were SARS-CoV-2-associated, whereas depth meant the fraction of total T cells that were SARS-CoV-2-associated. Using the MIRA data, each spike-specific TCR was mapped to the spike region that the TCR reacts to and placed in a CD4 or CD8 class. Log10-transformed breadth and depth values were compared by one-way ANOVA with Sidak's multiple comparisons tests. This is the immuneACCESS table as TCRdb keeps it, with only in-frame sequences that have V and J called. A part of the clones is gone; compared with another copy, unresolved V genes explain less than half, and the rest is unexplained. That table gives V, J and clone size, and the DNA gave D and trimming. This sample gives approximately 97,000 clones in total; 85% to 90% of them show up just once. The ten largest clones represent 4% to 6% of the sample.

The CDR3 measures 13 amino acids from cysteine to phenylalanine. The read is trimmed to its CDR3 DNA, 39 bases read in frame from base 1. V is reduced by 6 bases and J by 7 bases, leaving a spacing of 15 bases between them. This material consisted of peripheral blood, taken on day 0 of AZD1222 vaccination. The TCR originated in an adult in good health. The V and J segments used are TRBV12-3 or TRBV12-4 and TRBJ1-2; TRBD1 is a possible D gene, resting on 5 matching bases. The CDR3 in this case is CASSRVAQSGYTF. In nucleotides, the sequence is TGTGCCAGCAGCAGGGTGGCTCAGAGTGGCTACACCTTC.